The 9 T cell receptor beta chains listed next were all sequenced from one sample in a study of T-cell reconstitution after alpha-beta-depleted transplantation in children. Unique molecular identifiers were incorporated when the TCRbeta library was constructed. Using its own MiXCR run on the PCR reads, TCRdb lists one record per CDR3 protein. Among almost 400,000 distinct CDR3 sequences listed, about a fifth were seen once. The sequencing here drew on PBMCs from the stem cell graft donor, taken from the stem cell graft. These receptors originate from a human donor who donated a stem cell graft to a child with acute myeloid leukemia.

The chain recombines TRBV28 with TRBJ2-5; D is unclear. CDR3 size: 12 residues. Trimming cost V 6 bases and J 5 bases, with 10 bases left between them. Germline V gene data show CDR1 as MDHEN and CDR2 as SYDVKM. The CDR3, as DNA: TGTGCCAGCAGAGCCCAAGGCGAGACCCAGTACTTC. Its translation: CASRAQGETQYF.

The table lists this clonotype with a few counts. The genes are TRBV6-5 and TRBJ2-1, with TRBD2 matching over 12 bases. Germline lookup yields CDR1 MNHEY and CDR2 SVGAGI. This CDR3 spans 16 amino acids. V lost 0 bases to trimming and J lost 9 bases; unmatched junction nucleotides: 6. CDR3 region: CASSYSRLAGAGEQFF. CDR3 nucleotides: TGTGCCAGCAGTTACTCCAGACTAGCGGGAGCGGGTGAGCAGTTCTTC.

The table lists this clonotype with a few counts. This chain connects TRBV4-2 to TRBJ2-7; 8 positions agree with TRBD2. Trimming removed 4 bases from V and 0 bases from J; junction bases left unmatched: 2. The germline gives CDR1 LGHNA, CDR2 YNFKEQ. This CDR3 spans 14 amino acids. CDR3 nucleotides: TGTGCCAGCAGCCGGGGACTAGTCTCCTACGAGCAGTACTTC. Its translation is CASSRGLVSYEQYF.

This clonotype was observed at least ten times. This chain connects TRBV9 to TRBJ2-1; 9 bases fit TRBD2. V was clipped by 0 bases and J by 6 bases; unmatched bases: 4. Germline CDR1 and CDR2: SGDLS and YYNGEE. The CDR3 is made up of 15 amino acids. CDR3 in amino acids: CASSVAGGRANEQFF. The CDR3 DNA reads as TGTGCCAGCAGCGTAGCCGGCGGGAGGGCCAATGAGCAGTTCTTC.

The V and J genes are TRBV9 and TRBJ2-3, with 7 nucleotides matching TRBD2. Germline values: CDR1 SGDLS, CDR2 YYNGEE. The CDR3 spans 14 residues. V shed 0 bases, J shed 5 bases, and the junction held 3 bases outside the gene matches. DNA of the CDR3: TGTGCCAGCAGCGTAGGAGTAGCGGGAGATACGCAGTATTTT. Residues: CASSVGVAGDTQYF.

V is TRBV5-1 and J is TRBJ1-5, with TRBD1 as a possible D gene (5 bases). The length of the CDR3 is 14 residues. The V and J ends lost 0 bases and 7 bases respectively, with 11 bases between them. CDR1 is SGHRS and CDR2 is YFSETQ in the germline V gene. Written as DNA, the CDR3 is TGCGCCAGCAGCTTGGAGGGGTTAGGCCAGCCCCAGCATTTT. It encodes CASSLEGLGQPQHF.

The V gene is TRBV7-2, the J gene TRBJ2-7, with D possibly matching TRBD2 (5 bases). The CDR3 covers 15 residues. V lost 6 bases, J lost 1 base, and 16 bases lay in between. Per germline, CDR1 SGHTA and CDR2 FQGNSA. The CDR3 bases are TGTGCCAGCAGGGGAGCCGGAACTAATTCCTACGAGCAGTACTTC. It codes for CASRGAGTNSYEQYF.

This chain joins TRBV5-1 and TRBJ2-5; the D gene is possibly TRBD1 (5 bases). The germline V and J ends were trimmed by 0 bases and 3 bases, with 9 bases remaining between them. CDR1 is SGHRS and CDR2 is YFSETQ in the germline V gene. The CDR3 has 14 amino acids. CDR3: CASSLALGEETQYF. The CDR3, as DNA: TGCGCCAGCAGCTTGGCCTTAGGGGAAGAGACCCAGTACTTC.

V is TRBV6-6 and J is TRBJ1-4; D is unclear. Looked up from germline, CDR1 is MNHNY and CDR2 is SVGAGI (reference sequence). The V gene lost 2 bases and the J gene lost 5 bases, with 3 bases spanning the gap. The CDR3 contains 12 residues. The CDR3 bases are TGTGCCAGCAGTTACGGAAATGAAAAACTGTTTTTT. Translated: CASSYGNEKLFF.